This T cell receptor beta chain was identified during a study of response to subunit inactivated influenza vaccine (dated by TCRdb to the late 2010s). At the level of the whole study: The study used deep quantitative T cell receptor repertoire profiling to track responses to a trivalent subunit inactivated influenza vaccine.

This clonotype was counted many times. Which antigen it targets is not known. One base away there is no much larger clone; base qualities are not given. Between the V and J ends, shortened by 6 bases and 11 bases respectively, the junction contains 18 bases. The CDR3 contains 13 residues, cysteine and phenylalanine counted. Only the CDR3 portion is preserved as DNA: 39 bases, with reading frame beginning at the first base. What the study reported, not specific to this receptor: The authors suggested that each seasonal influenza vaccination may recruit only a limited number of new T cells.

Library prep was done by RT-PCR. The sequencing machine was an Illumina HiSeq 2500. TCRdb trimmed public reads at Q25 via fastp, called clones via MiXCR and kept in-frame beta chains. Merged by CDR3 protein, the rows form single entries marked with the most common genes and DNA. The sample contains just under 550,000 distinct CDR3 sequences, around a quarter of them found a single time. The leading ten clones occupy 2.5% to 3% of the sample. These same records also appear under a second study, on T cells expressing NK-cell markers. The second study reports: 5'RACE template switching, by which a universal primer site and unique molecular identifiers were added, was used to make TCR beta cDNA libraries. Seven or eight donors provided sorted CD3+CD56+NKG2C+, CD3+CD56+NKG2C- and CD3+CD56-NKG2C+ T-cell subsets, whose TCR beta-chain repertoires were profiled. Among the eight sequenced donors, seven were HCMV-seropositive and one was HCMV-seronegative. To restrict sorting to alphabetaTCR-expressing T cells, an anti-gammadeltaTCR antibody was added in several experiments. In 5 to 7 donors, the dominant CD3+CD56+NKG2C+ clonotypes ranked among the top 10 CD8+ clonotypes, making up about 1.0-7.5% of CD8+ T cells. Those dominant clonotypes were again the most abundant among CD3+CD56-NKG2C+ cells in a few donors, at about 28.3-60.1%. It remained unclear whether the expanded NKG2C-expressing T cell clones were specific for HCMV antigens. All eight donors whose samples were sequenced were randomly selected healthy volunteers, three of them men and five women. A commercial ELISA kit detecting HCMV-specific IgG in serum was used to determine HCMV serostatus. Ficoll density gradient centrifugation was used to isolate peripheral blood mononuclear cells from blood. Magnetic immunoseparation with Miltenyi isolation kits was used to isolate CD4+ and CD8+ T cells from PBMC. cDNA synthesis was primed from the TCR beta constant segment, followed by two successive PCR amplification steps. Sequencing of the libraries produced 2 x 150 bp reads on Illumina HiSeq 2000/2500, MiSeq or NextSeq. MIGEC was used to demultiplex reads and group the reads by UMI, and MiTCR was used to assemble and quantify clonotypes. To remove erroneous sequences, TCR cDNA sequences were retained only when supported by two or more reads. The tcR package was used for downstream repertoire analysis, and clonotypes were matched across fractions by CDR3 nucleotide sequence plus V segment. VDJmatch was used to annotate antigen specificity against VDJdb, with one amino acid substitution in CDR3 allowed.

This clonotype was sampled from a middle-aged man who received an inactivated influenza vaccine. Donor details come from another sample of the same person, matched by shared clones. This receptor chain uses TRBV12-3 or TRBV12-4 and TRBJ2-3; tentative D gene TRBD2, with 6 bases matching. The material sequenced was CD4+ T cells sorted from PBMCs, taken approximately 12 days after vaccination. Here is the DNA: TGTGCCAGCAGCCTAGCGTTAGCCAAAGGGCAGTATTTT. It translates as CASSLALAKGQYF.